This passage covers 5 T cell receptor beta chains from one sample sequenced in a study of blood T cell repertoires in COVID-19. Generated by immunoSEQ multiplex PCR, the TCRdb table keeps only in-frame clones and is missing some. The data show 270,000 or so clones, around 81% seen once. The source material was peripheral blood. The source is a woman aged 55-69 years with active or convalescent COVID-19.

This clone occurred once. This chain uses TRBV3-1 (or the pseudogene TRBV3-2) with TRBJ2-2; D not certain. The length of the CDR3 is 14 residues. Germline-derived CDR1 and CDR2 are LGHDT and YNNKEL (reference sequence). V was cut by 4 bases and J by 5 bases, with 11 bases left in between. This CDR3 is CASSPNRVTGELFF. The DNA of the CDR3 is TGTGCCAGCAGCCCTAATCGGGTAACCGGGGAGCTGTTTTTT.

This clone has a single count. This chain connects TRBV6-5 to TRBJ1-4; the match to TRBD1 covers 11 bases. With 5 bases clipped from V and 7 bases from J, the junction kept 6 bases outside the gene matches. The CDR3 contains 15 residues. The germline gives CDR1 MNHEY, CDR2 SVGAGI. The CDR3 loop reads CASSPRGQGAEKLFF. The CDR3 DNA reads as TGTGCCAGCAGTCCACGCGGACAGGGGGCTGAAAAACTGTTTTTT.

V usage is TRBV29-1 and J usage is TRBJ1-5, with a tentative D call TRBD1 (5 bases). V was pared by 3 bases and J by 0 bases, with 15 bases between. Per the germline V gene, CDR1 is SQVTM and CDR2 is ANQGSEA. The CDR3 is 16 amino acids. The CDR3 here is CSVEGREGYSNQPQHF. CDR3 sequence (DNA): TGCAGCGTTGAGGGCAGGGAAGGTTATAGCAATCAGCCCCAGCATTTT.

The chain has TRBV27 and TRBJ2-3, with 11 positions matching TRBD2. V was clipped by 3 bases and J by 1 base; unmatched bases: 3. CDR1 and CDR2 from the germline V gene are MNHEY and SMNVEV (reference sequence). The CDR3 is 16 residues long. This chain's CDR3 is CASSFLLAGGTDTQYF. CDR3 sequence (DNA): TGTGCCAGCAGTTTCCTACTAGCGGGGGGCACAGATACGCAGTATTTT.

This clone showed up just a few times. The chain uses TRBV19 and TRBJ1-3; D remains ambiguous. The CDR3 contains 13 residues. The V gene lost 9 bases and the J gene lost 4 bases, with 13 bases spanning the gap. Looked up from germline, CDR1 is LNHDA and CDR2 is SQIVND (reference sequence). In DNA form, the CDR3 reads TGTGCCAGCTCAGCGCGGGTAGGAAACACCATATATTTT. Protein sequence: CASSARVGNTIYF. The variable domain in full, completed from reference TRBV19 and TRBJ1-3, reads DGGITQSPKYLFRKEGQNVTLSCEQNLNHDAMYWYRQDPGQGLRLIYYSQIVNDFQKGDIAEGYSVSREKKESFPLTVTSAQKNPTAFYLCASSARVGNTIYFGEGSWLTVV.